These 16 T cell receptor beta chains came from one sample sequenced in a study of CD4+ T cells in melanoma. Here immunoSEQ multiplex PCR was the method, and the copy in TCRdb shows in-frame clones only, minus some. Found here are some 150,000 clones, nearly 95% of them singletons; the top ten hold 1.5% to 1.9%. The receptors stem from a human donor with melanoma.

This chain connects TRBV30 to TRBJ2-6; D perhaps matches TRBD2 (6 bases). This CDR3 is built from 17 residues. CDR1 and CDR2 from the germline V gene are GTSNPN and SVGIG (reference sequence). The ends were cut back, 3 bases at V and 2 bases at J, with 17 bases in the middle. The CDR3 spells CAWSPGLAPAGANVLTF. The DNA of the CDR3 is TGTGCCTGGAGCCCCGGGCTAGCGCCAGCTGGGGCCAACGTCCTGACTTTC.

The V and J genes are TRBV19 and TRBJ2-3, with a tentative D call TRBD1 (6 bases). Germline assignment: CDR1 LNHDA and CDR2 SQIVND (reference sequence). V lost 6 bases and J 2 bases, leaving 21 bases between the germline ends. The CDR3 contains 17 residues. CDR3 coding DNA: TGTGCCAGTAGCAAGGAATCCATACAGGGAATCACAGATACGCAGTATTTT. As protein: CASSKESIQGITDTQYF. Supplemented by reference TRBV19 and TRBJ2-3, the full variable domain reads DGGITQSPKYLFRKEGQNVTLSCEQNLNHDAMYWYRQDPGQGLRLIYYSQIVNDFQKGDIAEGYSVSREKKESFPLTVTSAQKNPTAFYLCASSKESIQGITDTQYFGPGTRLTVL.

This sequence joins TRBV9 and TRBJ1-3; D possibly corresponds to TRBD1 (5 bases). Trimming removed 4 bases from V and 2 bases from J, with 16 bases in between. CDR3 size: 16 residues. The germline gives CDR1 SGDLS, CDR2 YYNGEE. This CDR3 reads CASSPGGLRPGNTIYF. Here the CDR3 DNA reads TGTGCCAGCAGCCCCGGGGGTTTGCGTCCTGGAAACACCATATATTTT.

The rearrangement links TRBV19 to TRBJ2-2, with 12 positions matching TRBD1. In germline, CDR1 is LNHDA, CDR2 SQIVND (reference sequence). The V segment lost 4 bases and the J segment 6 bases; nucleotides outside the gene matches: 3. This CDR3 spans 15 amino acids. In DNA, the CDR3 is TGTGCCAGTAGTAAGGGACAGGGGGCGCCCGGGGAGCTGTTTTTT. Translating gives CASSKGQGAPGELFF.

V is TRBV2 and J is TRBJ2-1, with TRBD2 matching over 15 bases. CDR1 and CDR2 (germline): SNHLY, FYNNEI. The CDR3 runs to 15 residues. V was pared by 8 bases and J by 15 bases, with 14 bases of the junction left unmatched. Here the CDR3 reads CASAGLAGGVWHRFF. Written as DNA, the CDR3 is TGTGCCAGCGCCGGACTAGCGGGGGGGGTCTGGCACAGGTTCTTC.

The chain couples TRBV5-1 to TRBJ1-2, with D possibly matching TRBD1 (6 bases). Germline values: CDR1 SGHRS, CDR2 YFSETQ. The CDR3 loop spans 14 amino acids. V was pared by 4 bases and J by 7 bases, with 17 bases between. The CDR3 bases are TGCGCCAGCAGCCCCGGGGGGGGCGAGGCTGGCTACACCTTC. Translated: CASSPGGGEAGYTF.

This clone was picked up one time. The chain carries TRBV11-3 and TRBJ2-5; unclear D gene. Deletions cut 4 bases from V and 5 bases from J, with 14 bases between. The CDR3 extends over 14 amino acids. Germline V gene lookup returns CDR1 SGHNT and CDR2 YENEEA. CDR3: CASSSQAASETQYF. As DNA, the CDR3 is TGTGCCAGCAGCTCCCAAGCCGCATCTGAGACCCAGTACTTC.

The gene calls are TRBV5-1 and TRBJ2-1; 7 positions agree with TRBD1. Germline V gene sequence: CDR1 SGHRS, CDR2 YFSETQ. J gave up 2 bases and V 0 bases, and 14 bases lay outside the gene matches. CDR3 size: 19 residues. This chain's CDR3 is CASSLAGSPGQKTYNEQFF. DNA for the CDR3: TGCGCCAGCAGCTTGGCGGGGTCACCGGGACAGAAGACCTACAATGAGCAGTTCTTC.

The chain carries TRBV6-1 and TRBJ2-7; TRBD2 aligns across 12 bases. From germline, CDR1 is MNHNS and CDR2 SASEGT. The CDR3 contains 16 residues. Trimming cost V 4 bases and J 2 bases; bases outside gene matches: 6. The CDR3 DNA reads TGTGCCAGCAGTGCACTAGCGGGGGGCCTAACCTACGAGCAGTACTTC. This codes for CASSALAGGLTYEQYF.

J is TRBJ2-1 and V is TRBV5-1, with D tentatively TRBD2 (5 bases). The germline V and J ends were trimmed by 2 bases and 10 bases, with 13 bases remaining between them. This CDR3 region has 13 residues. The V gene's germline CDR1 is SGHRS and CDR2 YFSETQ. The CDR3 here is CASSFDPSGEQFF. The CDR3 coding sequence is TGCGCCAGCAGCTTCGACCCCTCGGGGGAGCAGTTCTTC.

This CDR3 is CASSLSGVTYEQYF. The CDR3 nucleotides are TGTGCCAGCAGCTTATCAGGGGTGACCTACGAGCAGTACTTC. V usage is TRBV5-6 and J usage is TRBJ2-7, with a tentative D call TRBD1 (6 bases). The germline V gene encodes CDR1 SGHDT and CDR2 YYEEEE. CDR3 length: 14 residues. Trimming left V 2 bases short and J 2 bases short, with 11 bases between.

CDR3 amino acids: CASSLDRDYGYTF. The DNA for the CDR3 is TGCGCCAGCAGCTTGGACAGGGACTATGGCTACACCTTC. This chain joins TRBV5-1 and TRBJ1-2; D perhaps matches TRBD1 (6 bases). CDR1 and CDR2 from the germline V gene are SGHRS and YFSETQ. V was pared by 0 bases and J by 3 bases, with 6 bases between. The CDR3 runs 13 residues.

This chain connects TRBV29-1 to TRBJ2-3; 8 nucleotides agree with TRBD1. V gave up 4 bases and J gave up 4 bases; unmatched junction bases: 4. This CDR3 is 13 amino acids long. Germline V gives CDR1 SQVTM, CDR2 ANQGSEA. Here the CDR3 reads CSVAGQGPDTQYF. CDR3 in DNA: TGCAGCGTTGCCGGACAGGGCCCAGATACGCAGTATTTT.

V gene TRBV18 combines with J gene TRBJ2-6, with no clear D. From germline, CDR1 is KGHSH and CDR2 LQKENI. V lost 6 bases, J lost 0 bases, and 15 bases lay in between. The CDR3 extends over 17 amino acids. The CDR3 DNA reads as TGTGCCAGCTCGCCAGGAAACCCCAGCTCTGGGGCCAACGTCCTGACTTTC. Its translation: CASSPGNPSSGANVLTF.

The chain links TRBV5-1 to TRBJ2-7; D is possibly TRBD1 (5 bases). The CDR3 extends over 15 amino acids. Trimming left V 2 bases short and J 7 bases short, with 19 bases between. Per the germline V gene, CDR1 is SGHRS and CDR2 is YFSETQ. The CDR3 is CASSFNTPGLGEQYF. Written as DNA, the CDR3 is TGCGCCAGCAGCTTTAATACTCCAGGGTTGGGGGAGCAGTACTTC.

This rearrangement joins TRBV19 to TRBJ1-1; D remains unclear. With 8 bases removed from V and 3 bases from J, the gap between germline ends came to 13 bases. The CDR3 loop spans 13 amino acids. Germline loops: CDR1 LNHDA, CDR2 SQIVND (reference sequence). CDR3 residues: CASGWAADTEAFF. CDR3 coding DNA: TGTGCCAGTGGTTGGGCAGCGGACACTGAAGCTTTCTTT.